This entry lists 15 T cell receptor beta chains sequenced from one sample in a study of shared clonotypes between healthy human individuals. Generated by immunoSEQ multiplex PCR, the TCRdb table keeps only in-frame clones and is missing some. The data show hundreds of thousands of clones, with almost 97% seen just once and 0.06% held by the top ten. Sequenced input: naive CD4+ T cells sorted from blood. As for subset: CD45RA+ positively selected. The receptors shown here come from a woman younger than 45 in good health.

J is TRBJ2-2 and V is TRBV27, with D possibly TRBD2 on 6 matching bases. The CDR3 covers 18 residues. Trimming pared 6 bases from V and 3 bases from J, leaving 23 bases between. CDR1 MNHEY and CDR2 SMNVEV come from the germline V gene (reference sequence). The DNA of the CDR3 is TGTGCCAGCAGCCCCGCCCCGGTGAGAGCGGGCTACACCGGGGAGCTGTTTTTT. Translating it yields CASSPAPVRAGYTGELFF.

The V and J genes are TRBV18 and TRBJ2-5; D perhaps matches TRBD2 (5 bases). The J call is uncertain, as TRBJ2-7 better fits the DNA end. Per the germline V gene, CDR1 is KGHSH and CDR2 is LQKENI. This CDR3 spans 14 amino acids. CDR3 sequence reads: CASSPFGREGEQYF. CDR3 bases: TGTGCCAGCTCACCATTTGGCCGGGAAGGCGAGCAGTACTTC.

The chain carries TRBV6-5 and TRBJ2-7; no definite D call. Trimming removed 3 bases at V and 0 bases at J, with 9 bases between. Germline V gene data show CDR1 as MNHEY and CDR2 as SVGAGI. The length of the CDR3 is 14 residues. The CDR3 DNA sequence: TGTGCCAGCAGTTATGAAACTGACTCCTACGAGCAGTACTTC. Its translation: CASSYETDSYEQYF.

The V gene is TRBV7-2, the J gene TRBJ1-5, with D possibly TRBD1 on 6 matching bases. This CDR3 has 17 amino acids. V gave up 6 bases and J gave up 7 bases, with 25 bases separating them. Per germline, CDR1 SGHTA and CDR2 FQGNSA. CDR3 in DNA: TGTGCCAGCAGTCAGAAGACAGGTAGCTTCTTGGGACAGCCCCAGCATTTT. Translating it yields CASSQKTGSFLGQPQHF. Supplemented by reference TRBV7-2 and TRBJ1-5, the full variable domain reads GAGVSQSPSNKVTEKGKDVELRCDPISGHTALYWYRQSLGQGLEFLIYFQGNSAPDKSGLPSDRFSAERTGGSVSTLTIQRTQQEDSAVYLCASSQKTGSFLGQPQHFGDGTRLSIL.

The V and J genes are TRBV5-1 and TRBJ2-3; 9 nucleotides match TRBD2. The V gene's germline CDR1 is SGHRS and CDR2 YFSETQ. The CDR3 has 16 residues. The V segment lost 1 base and the J segment 3 bases; nucleotides outside the gene matches: 6. The CDR3 reads CASSLISSGNTDTQYF. The CDR3 region has the DNA TGCGCCAGCAGCTTGATCTCTAGCGGGAATACAGATACGCAGTATTTT.

The rearrangement uses TRBV6-1 and TRBJ2-1, with D maybe TRBD1 (6 bases). The germline V gene encodes CDR1 MNHNS and CDR2 SASEGT. Trimming pared 10 bases from V and 2 bases from J, leaving 15 bases between. The CDR3 is 14 residues long. The CDR3 region has the DNA TGTGCCACACAGAGGGGGTCCCCCTACAATGAGCAGTTCTTC. Translated, it gives CATQRGSPYNEQFF.

This sequence joins TRBV28 and TRBJ1-5; possibly TRBD1 for D (6 bases). V dropped 7 bases and J dropped 1 base, with 17 bases sitting between them. Germline V gives CDR1 MDHEN, CDR2 SYDVKM. The CDR3 is 16 residues long. The CDR3 region has the DNA TGTGCCAGCACCTCCCCCACAGGGACGAGCAATCAGCCCCAGCATTTT. This codes for CASTSPTGTSNQPQHF.

This clone was observed a handful of times. The CDR3 nucleotides read TGCGCCAGCAGACCAAGCGGGAGCAGGGAGCAGTACTTC. Protein: CASRPSGSREQYF. V usage is TRBV5-1 and J usage is TRBJ2-7, with TRBD2 matching over 8 bases. Germline CDR1 is SGHRS and CDR2 is YFSETQ. This CDR3 comprises 13 residues. The V gene end was trimmed by 5 bases and the J gene end by 7 bases; junction bases not matched to a gene: 8.

This clone showed up just once. The V call is TRBV5-1, the J call TRBJ2-5; D may match TRBD1 or TRBD2 (6 bases each). The J call may be in error: the DNA end matches TRBJ2-7 better. This CDR3 region has 15 residues. CDR1 is SGHRS and CDR2 is YFSETQ in the germline V gene. CDR3 amino acids: CASSLGLGGSYEQYF. The DNA of the CDR3 is TGCGCCAGCAGCTTGGGACTAGGGGGCTCCTACGAGCAGTACTTC.

This clone has a single count. The V call is TRBV28, the J call TRBJ2-7; TRBD1 might be the D (6 bases). Germline CDR1 and CDR2: MDHEN and SYDVKM. V lost 3 bases and J lost 0, with 12 bases in between. The CDR3 has 15 amino acids. The CDR3 reads CASSFDRSLSYEQYF. The CDR3 region has the DNA TGTGCCAGCAGTTTTGACAGGTCTCTCTCCTACGAGCAGTACTTC.

This clone has just one count. This rearrangement joins TRBV2 to TRBJ2-7, with D perhaps matching TRBD2 (5 bases). Looked up from germline, CDR1 is SNHLY and CDR2 is FYNNEI. Trimming removed 10 bases at V and 0 bases at J, with 13 bases between. This CDR3 is 13 amino acids long. Written as DNA, the CDR3 is TGTGCCACCTCGGGGTGGGCCTCCTACGAGCAGTACTTC. Translation: CATSGWASYEQYF.

The chain couples TRBV6-6 to TRBJ2-1; no clear D gene. Germline lookup yields CDR1 MNHNY and CDR2 SVGAGI (reference sequence). This CDR3 spans 13 amino acids. Trimming took 2 bases from V and 5 from J, leaving 7 bases between them. The CDR3 protein is CASSYNPDNEQFF. CDR3 coding DNA: TGTGCCAGCAGTTACAATCCCGACAATGAGCAGTTCTTC.

The CDR3 sequence is CASSQDMLRGDTEPYEQYF. The DNA for the CDR3 is TGTGCCAGCAGCCAAGATATGTTAAGAGGGGACACCGAACCCTACGAGCAGTACTTC. This chain joins TRBV14 and TRBJ2-7, with a tentative D call TRBD1 (6 bases). This CDR3 contains 19 residues. The germline V and J ends were trimmed by 0 bases and 2 bases, with 23 bases remaining between them. Germline CDR1 SGHDN, CDR2 FVKESK.

V and J are TRBV19 and TRBJ1-5; the D gene is possibly TRBD1 (6 bases). Germline lookup yields CDR1 LNHDA and CDR2 SQIVND (reference sequence). The CDR3 spans 15 residues. V gave up 5 bases and J gave up 8 bases, with 19 bases separating them. The CDR3 is CASSATGIGGKPQHF. CDR3 DNA: TGTGCCAGTAGTGCCACAGGGATCGGGGGAAAGCCCCAGCATTTT.

CDR3 in amino acids: CASSLGGAGGRTYEQYF. The CDR3 nucleotides are TGCGCCAGCAGCTTGGGTGGCGCGGGAGGGAGAACGTACGAGCAGTACTTC. The rearrangement joins TRBV5-1 to TRBJ2-5; 9 bases line up with TRBD2. The last part of the DNA fits TRBJ2-7 better; the J call may be wrong. The CDR3 is 17 residues long. Germline lookup yields CDR1 SGHRS and CDR2 YFSETQ.